A selection of T cell receptor beta chains follows, all from one sample in a study of T-cell memory formation after mild COVID-19. MiXCR, run by TCRdb on the 5' RACE reads, gives a single entry per CDR3 protein. The repertoire holds 40,000 to 60,000 distinct CDR3 sequences, with less than 15% as singletons. Sequencing used PBMCs or a T cell subset sorted from them (not recorded which). Every receptor here comes from a man aged 18 to 30 who had mild COVID-19 (a few samples of this study predate the infection). Cell type and time point are not known. Each CDR3 is given with its conserved first and last residue. Each record gives: D gene, V gene, J gene, clone size, CDR3 protein, CDR3 DNA. D genes are given only for firm matches. Clone size is given for some rows only: seen once, a few or many times, or a class if the clone is expanded.

>.|TRBV16|TRBJ1-3|many
CASSQSRPSGNTIYF
TGTGCCAGCAGCCAATCCAGGCCCTCTGGAAACACCATATATTTT
>.|TRBV5-1|TRBJ2-1|many
CASSLLNSYNEQFF
TGCGCCAGCAGCTTGCTGAACTCCTACAATGAGCAGTTCTTC
>TRBD2|TRBV12-5|TRBJ2-1|few
CASGQGGIREQFF
TGTGCTAGTGGCCAGGGAGGGATACGCGAGCAGTTCTTC
>.|TRBV6-6|TRBJ1-5|.
CASRDREPQHF
TGTGCCAGCAGAGATCGAGAGCCCCAGCATTTT
>TRBD2|TRBV6-2/TRBV6-3|TRBJ2-5|few
CASSSGAGVPQETQYF
TGTGCCAGCAGTTCCGGGGCGGGGGTCCCCCAAGAGACCCAGTACTTC
>.|TRBV20-1|TRBJ2-3|few
CSATGTSTDTQYF
TGCAGTGCCACTGGGACTAGCACAGATACGCAGTATTTT
>.|TRBV12-3/TRBV12-4|TRBJ2-1|few
CASSPDGGRNEQFF
TGTGCCAGCAGCCCCGATGGGGGCCGCAATGAGCAGTTCTTC
>TRBD2|TRBV6-5|TRBJ2-7|.
CASSYATRGLAGAYEQYF
TGTGCCAGCAGTTACGCTACCCGGGGACTAGCGGGGGCCTACGAGCAGTACTTC
>.|TRBV24-1|TRBJ2-7|.
CATSGPLHARWQYF
TGTGCCACCAGTGGACCACTCCATGCTCGATGGCAGTACTTC
>.|TRBV27|TRBJ2-2|.
CASMGSNTGELFF
TGTGCCAGCATGGGGTCGAACACCGGGGAGCTGTTTTTT
>.|TRBV7-2|TRBJ2-5|.
CASRSGPQETQYF
TGTGCCAGCAGGTCCGGGCCGCAAGAGACCCAGTACTTC